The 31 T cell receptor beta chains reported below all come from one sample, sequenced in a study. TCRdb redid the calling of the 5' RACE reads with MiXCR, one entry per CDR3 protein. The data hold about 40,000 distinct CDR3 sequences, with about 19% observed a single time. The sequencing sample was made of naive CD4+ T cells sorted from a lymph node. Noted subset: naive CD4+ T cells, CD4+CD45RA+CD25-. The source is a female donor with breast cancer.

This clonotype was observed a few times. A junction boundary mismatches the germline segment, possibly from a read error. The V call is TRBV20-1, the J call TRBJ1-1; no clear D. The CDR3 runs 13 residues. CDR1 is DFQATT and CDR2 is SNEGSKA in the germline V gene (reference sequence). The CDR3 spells CSARVRWNAEAFF. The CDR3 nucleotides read TGCAGTGCTAGAGTGCGGTGGAACGCTGAAGCTTTCTTT.

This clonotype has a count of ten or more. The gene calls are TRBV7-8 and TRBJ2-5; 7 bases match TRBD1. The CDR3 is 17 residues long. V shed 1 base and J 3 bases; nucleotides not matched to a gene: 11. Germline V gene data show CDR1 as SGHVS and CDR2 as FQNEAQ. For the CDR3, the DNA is TGTGCCAGCAGCTTAGGGGTATCGACAGGGTTCGAAGAGACCCAGTACTTC. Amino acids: CASSLGVSTGFEETQYF. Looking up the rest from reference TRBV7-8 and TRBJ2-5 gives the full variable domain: GAGVSQSPRYKVAKRGQDVALRCDPISGHVSLFWYQQALGQGPEFLTYFQNEAQLDKSGLPSDRFFAERPEGSVSTLKIQRTQQEDSAVYLCASSLGVSTGFEETQYFGPGTRLLVL.

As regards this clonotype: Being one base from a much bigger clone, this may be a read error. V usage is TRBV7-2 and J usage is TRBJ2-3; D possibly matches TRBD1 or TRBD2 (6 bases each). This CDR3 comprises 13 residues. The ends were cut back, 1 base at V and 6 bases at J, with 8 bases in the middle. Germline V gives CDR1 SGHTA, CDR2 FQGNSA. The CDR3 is CTSSLEGGDTQYF. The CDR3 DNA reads TGTACCAGCAGCTTAGAAGGGGGGGATACGCAGTATTTT.

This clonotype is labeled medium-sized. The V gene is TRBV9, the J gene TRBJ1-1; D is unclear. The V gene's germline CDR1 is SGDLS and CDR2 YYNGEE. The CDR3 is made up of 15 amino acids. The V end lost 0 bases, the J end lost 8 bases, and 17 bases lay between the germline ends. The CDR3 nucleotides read TGTGCCAGCAGCGTAGGGTCCGCACCGGGATCGGAAGCTTTCTTT. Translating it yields CASSVGSAPGSEAFF.

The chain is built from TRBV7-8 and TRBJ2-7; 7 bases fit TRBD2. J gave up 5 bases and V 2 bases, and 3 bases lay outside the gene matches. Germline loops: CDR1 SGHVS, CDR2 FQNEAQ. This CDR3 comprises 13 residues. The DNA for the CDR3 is TGTGCCAGCAGCTTACCTAGCGGAAACGAGCAGTACTTC. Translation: CASSLPSGNEQYF.

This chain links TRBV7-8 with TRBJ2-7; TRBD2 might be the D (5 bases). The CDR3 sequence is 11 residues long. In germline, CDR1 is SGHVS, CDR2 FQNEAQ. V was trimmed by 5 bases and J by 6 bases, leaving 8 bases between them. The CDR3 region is CASSPAGEQYF. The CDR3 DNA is TGTGCCAGCAGCCCGGCGGGCGAGCAGTACTTC.

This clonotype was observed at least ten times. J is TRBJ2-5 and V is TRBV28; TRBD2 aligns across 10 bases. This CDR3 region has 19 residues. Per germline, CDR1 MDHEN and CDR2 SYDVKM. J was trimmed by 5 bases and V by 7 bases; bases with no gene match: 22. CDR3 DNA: TGTGCCAGCACCTCAGGGGTGGCTAGCGGGAGAAGGGCGGTTGAGACCCAGTACTTC. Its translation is CASTSGVASGRRAVETQYF.

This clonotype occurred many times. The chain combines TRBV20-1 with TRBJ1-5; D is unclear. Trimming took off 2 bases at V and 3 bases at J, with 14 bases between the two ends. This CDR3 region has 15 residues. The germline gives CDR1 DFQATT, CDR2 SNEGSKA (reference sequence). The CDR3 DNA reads TGCAGTGCTAGACCCAGGCCCGAGGCCAATCAGCCCCAGCATTTT. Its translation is CSARPRPEANQPQHF.

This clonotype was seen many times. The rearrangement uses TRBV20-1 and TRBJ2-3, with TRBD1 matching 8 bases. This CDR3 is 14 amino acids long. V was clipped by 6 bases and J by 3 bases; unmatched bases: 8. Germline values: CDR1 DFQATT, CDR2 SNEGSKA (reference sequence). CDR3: CSARRRGHTDTQYF. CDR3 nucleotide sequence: TGCAGTGCCCGTCGCAGGGGGCATACAGATACGCAGTATTTT.

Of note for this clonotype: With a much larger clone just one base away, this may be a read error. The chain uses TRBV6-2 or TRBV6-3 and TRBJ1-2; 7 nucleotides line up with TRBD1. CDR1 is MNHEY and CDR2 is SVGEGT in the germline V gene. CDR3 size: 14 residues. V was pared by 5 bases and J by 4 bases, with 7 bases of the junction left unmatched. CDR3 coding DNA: TGTGCCAGCAGTAAGGGGACAGCTCTCTATGGCTACACCTTC. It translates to CASSKGTALYGYTF.

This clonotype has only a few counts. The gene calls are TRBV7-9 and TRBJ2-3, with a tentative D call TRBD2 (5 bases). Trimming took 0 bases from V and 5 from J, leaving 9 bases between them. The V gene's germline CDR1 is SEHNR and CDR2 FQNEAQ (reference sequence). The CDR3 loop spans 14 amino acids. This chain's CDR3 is CASSLAGGEDTQYF. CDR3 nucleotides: TGTGCCAGCAGCTTAGCTGGAGGAGAAGATACGCAGTATTTT. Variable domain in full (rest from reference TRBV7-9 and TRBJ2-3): DTGVSQNPRHKITKRGQNVTFRCDPISEHNRLYWYRQTLGQGPEFLTYFQNEAQLEKSRLLSDRFSAERPKGSFSTLEIQRTEQGDSAMYLCASSLAGGEDTQYFGPGTRLTVL.

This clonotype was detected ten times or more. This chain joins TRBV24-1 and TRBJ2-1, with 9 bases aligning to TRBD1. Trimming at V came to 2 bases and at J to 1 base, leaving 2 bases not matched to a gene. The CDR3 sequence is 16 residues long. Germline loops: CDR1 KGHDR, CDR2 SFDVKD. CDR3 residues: CATSDYGTGSYNEQFF. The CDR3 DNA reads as TGTGCCACCAGTGATTATGGGACAGGGTCCTACAATGAGCAGTTCTTC.

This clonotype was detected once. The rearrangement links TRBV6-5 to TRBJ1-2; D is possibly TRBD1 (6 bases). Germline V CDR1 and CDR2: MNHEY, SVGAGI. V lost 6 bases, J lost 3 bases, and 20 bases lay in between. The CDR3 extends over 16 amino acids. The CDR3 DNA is TGTGCCAGCAGCCGCCCTTGGGGGCGAGGCGACTATGGCTACACCTTC. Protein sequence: CASSRPWGRGDYGYTF.

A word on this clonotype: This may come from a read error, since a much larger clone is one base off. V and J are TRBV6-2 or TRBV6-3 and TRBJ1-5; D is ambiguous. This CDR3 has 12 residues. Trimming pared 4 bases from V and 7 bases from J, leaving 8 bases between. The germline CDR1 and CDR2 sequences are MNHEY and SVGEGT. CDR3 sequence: CASSFSKQPQHF. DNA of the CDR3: TGTGCCAGCAGTTTTTCCAAGCAGCCCCAGCATTTT.

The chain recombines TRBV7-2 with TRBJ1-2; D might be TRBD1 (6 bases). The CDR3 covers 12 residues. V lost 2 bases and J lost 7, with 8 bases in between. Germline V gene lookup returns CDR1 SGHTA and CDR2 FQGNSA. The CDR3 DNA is TGTGCCAGCAGCTTAAGAGGGGGTGGCTACACCTTC. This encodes CASSLRGGGYTF.

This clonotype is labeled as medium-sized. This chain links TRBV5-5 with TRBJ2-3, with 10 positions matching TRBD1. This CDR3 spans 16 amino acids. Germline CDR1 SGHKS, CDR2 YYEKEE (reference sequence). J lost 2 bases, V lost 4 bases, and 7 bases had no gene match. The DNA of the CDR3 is TGTGCCAGCAGCGTGGGGGGACAGGGGCCCACAGATACGCAGTATTTT. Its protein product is CASSVGGQGPTDTQYF. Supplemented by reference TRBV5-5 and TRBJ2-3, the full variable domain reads DAGVTQSPTHLIKTRGQQVTLRCSPISGHKSVSWYQQVLGQGPQFIFQYYEKEERGRGNFPDRFSARQFPNYSSELNVNALLLGDSALYLCASSVGGQGPTDTQYFGPGTRLTVL.

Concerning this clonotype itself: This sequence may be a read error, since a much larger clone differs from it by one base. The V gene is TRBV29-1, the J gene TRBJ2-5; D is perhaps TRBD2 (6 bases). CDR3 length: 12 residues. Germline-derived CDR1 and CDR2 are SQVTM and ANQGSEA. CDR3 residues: CGVRELQETQYF. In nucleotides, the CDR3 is TGCGGCGTTCGGGAGCTACAAGAGACCCAGTACTTC.

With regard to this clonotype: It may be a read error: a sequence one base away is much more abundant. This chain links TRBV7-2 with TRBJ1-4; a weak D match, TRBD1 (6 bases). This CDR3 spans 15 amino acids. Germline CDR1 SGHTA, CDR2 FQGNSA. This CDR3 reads CAGSLQTGRYEKLFF. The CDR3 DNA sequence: TGTGCCGGCAGCTTACAAACAGGGCGGTATGAAAAACTGTTTTTT.

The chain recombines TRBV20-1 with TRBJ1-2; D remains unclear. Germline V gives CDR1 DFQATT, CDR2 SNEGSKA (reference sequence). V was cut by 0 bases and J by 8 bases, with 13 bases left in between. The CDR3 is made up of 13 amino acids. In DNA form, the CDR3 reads TGCAGTGCTAGAGATGGGCGGCGTCAGGGCTACACCTTC. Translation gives CSARDGRRQGYTF.

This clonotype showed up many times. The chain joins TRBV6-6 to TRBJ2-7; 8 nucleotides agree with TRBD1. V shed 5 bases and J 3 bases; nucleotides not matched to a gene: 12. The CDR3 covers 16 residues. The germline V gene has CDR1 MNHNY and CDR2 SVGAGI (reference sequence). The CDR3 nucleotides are TGTGCCAGCAGTGCCCCACGGACAGGGAACAGCTACGAGCAGTACTTC. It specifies CASSAPRTGNSYEQYF.

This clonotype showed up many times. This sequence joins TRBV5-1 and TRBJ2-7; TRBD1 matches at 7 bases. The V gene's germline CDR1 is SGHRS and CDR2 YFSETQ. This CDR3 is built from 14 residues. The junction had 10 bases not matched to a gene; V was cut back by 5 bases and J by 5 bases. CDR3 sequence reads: CASSSLPGGNEQYF. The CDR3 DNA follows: TGCGCCAGCAGTTCTCTTCCAGGGGGTAACGAGCAGTACTTC.

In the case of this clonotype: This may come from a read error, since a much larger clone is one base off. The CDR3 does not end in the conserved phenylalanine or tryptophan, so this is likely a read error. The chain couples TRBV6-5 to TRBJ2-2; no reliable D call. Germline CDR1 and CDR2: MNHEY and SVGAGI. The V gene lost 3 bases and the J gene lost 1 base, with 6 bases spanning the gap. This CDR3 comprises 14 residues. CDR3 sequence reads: CASSYRQNTGELFS. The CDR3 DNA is TGTGCCAGCAGTTATCGACAGAACACCGGGGAGCTGTTTTCT.

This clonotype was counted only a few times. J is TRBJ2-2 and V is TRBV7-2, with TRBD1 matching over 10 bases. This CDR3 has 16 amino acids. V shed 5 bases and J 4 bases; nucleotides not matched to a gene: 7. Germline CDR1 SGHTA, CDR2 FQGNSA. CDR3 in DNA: TGTGCCAGCAGCCCACCGGGACAGGGGAGCACCGGGGAGCTGTTTTTT. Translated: CASSPPGQGSTGELFF.

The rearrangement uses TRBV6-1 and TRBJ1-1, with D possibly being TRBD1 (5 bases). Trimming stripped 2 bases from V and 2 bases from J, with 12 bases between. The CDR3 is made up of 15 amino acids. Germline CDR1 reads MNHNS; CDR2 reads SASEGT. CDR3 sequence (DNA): TGTGCCAGCAGTGAAATGGGACCGAGCAACACTGAAGCTTTCTTT. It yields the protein CASSEMGPSNTEAFF.

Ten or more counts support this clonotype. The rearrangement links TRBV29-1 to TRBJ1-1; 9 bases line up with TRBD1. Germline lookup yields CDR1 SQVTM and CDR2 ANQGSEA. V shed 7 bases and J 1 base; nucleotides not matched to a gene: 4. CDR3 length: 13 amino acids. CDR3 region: CSAMGQGNTEAFF. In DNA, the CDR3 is TGCAGCGCTATGGGACAGGGGAACACTGAAGCTTTCTTT. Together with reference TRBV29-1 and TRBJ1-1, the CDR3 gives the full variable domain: SAVISQKPSRDICQRGTSLTIQCQVDSQVTMMFWYRQQPGQSLTLIATANQGSEATYESGFVIDKFPISRPNLTFSTLTVSNMSPEDSSIYLCSAMGQGNTEAFFGQGTRLTVV.

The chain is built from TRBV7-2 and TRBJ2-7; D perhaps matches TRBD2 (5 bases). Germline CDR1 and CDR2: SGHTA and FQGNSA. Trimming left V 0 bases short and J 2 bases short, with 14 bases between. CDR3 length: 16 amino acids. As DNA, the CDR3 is TGTGCCAGCAGCTTAGCCTGGAGGCATCCCCCCTACGAGCAGTACTTC. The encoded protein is CASSLAWRHPPYEQYF.

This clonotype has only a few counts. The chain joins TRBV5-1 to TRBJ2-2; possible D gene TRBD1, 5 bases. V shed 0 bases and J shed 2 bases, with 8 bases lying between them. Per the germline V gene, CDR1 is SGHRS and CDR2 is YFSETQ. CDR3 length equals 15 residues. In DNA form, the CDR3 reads TGCGCCAGCAGCTTGGCCCAGGGAAACACCGGGGAGCTGTTTTTT. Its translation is CASSLAQGNTGELFF.

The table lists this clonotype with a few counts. For the CDR3, the DNA is TGTGCCAGCAGTGACCATAATCCCTACAATGAGCAGTTCTTC. It translates to CASSDHNPYNEQFF. The J gene is TRBJ2-1, the V gene TRBV6-6; D remains unclear. Trimming cost V 5 bases and J 2 bases, with 10 bases left between them. CDR3 length equals 14 residues. Germline V CDR1 and CDR2: MNHNY, SVGAGI (reference sequence).

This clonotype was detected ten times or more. The CDR3 DNA reads as TGTGCCAGTGCTTTGGGAGGCTATGGCTACACCTTC. Its translation: CASALGGYGYTF. This chain uses TRBV7-9 with TRBJ1-2; the D is unclear. V lost 9 bases and J 4 bases, leaving 12 bases between the germline ends. Per germline, CDR1 SEHNR and CDR2 FQNEAQ (reference sequence). There are 12 residues in the CDR3.

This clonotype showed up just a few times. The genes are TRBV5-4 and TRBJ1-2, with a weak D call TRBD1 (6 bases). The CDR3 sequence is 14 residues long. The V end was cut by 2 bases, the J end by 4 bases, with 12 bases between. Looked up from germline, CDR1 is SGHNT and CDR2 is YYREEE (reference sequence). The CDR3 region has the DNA TGTGCCAGCAGCTTCCAGGGGCAGCGCTATGGCTACACCTTC. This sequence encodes CASSFQGQRYGYTF.

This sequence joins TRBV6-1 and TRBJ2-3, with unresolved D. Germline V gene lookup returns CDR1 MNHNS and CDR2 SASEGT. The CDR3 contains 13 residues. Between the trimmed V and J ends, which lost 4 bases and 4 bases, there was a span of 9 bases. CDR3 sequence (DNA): TGTGCCAGCAGTGTCGAGAGATCAGATACGCAGTATTTT. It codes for CASSVERSDTQYF.